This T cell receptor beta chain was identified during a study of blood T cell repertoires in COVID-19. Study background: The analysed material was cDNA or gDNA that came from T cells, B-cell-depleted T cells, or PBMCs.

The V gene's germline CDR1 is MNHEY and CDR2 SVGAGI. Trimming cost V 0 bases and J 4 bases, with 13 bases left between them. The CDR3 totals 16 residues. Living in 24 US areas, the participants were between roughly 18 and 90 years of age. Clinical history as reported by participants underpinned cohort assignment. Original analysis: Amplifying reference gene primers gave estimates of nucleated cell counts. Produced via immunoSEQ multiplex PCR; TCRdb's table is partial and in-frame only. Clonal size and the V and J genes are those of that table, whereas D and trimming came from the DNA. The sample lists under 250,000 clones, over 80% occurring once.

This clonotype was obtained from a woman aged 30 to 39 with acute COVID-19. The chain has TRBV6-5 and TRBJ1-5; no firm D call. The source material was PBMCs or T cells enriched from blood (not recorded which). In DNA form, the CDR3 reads TGTGCCAGCAGTTACTCCGGTGCCCCCCCAAATCAGCCCCAGCATTTT. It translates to CASSYSGAPPNQPQHF.